This T cell receptor (beta chain) appears in the sequencing data of a study of cytomegalovirus exposure and HLA in healthy donors. Overall study context: The 90 to 150 validation repertoires were produced on the same platform as the 550 to 750 repertoires of the first cohort. This was reported in a later analysis.

The germline V gene has CDR1 PRHDT and CDR2 FYEKMQ (reference sequence). The length of the CDR3 is 17 residues. The V and J ends lost 10 bases and 0 bases, in that order; junction bases with no gene match: 12. In this sample, this clone turned up once. No antigen is known for it. The donors were members of the validation cohort, which comprised 100 to 150 subjects and was separate from the first cohort of roughly 700 subjects. TCRdb's table, derived via immunoSEQ multiplex PCR, lists solely in-frame clones and lacks some. The sample has 70,000 or so clones; roughly 94% are singletons. Findings and limits, study-wide: Reports indicated that the classifier achieved high specificity and sensitivity in diagnosing cytomegalovirus status.

The source is a man younger than 35 in good health and CMV-seropositive. Sequencing was done on a sample of PBMCs. This chain uses TRBV13 with TRBJ2-6; 7 bases are a match to TRBD1. In DNA form, the CDR3 reads TGTGCCACACTTGAACCAGGGACAGCCTCTGGGGCCAACGTCCTGACTTTC. Its protein product is CATLEPGTASGANVLTF.